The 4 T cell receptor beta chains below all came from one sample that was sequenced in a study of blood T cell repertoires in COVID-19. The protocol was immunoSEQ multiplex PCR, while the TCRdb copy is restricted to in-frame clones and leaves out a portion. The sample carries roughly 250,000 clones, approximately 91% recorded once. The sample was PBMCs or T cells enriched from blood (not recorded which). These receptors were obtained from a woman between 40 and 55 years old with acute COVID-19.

As DNA, the CDR3 is TGTGCCAGCAGCCCCGGTGGGGGGGACTATGGCTACACCTTC. This sequence encodes CASSPGGGDYGYTF. The J gene is TRBJ1-2, the V gene TRBV11-1; the D gene is possibly TRBD1 (5 bases). CDR1 and CDR2 (germline): SGHAT, FQDESV (reference sequence). The V end was cut by 5 bases, the J end by 3 bases, with 13 bases between. The length of the CDR3 is 14 residues.

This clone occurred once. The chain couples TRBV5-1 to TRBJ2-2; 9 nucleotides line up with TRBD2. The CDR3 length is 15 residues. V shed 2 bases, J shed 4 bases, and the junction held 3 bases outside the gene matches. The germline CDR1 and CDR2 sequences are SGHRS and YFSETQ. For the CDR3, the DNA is TGCGCCAGCAGCTTATTAGCGGGAGTCACCGGGGAGCTGTTTTTT. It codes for CASSLLAGVTGELFF.

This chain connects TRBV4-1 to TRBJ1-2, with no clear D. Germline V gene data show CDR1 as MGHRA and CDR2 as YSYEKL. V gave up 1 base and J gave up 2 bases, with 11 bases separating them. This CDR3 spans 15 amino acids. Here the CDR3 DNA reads TGCGCCAGCAGCCAAGCGTCGGGTTTCAACTATGGCTACACCTTC. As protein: CASSQASGFNYGYTF.

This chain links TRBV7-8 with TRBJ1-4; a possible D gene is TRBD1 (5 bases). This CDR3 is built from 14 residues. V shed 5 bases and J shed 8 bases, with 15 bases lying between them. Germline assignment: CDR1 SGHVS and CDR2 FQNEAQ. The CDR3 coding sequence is TGTGCCAGCAGCCCGACAGTCATCGGCGAAAAACTGTTTTTT. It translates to CASSPTVIGEKLFF.